A single sample is the source of the 7 T cell receptor beta chains below, sequenced in a study of molecular identifiers for immune sequencing clone quantification. TCRdb re-analysed the PCR reads in MiXCR, keeping a single row per CDR3 protein. The table has around 480,000 distinct CDR3 sequences, around 23% seen once; the top ten hold under 0.8%. Sequenced: naive CD8+ T cells from blood, with Jurkat cell RNA spiked in. This sample's subset: FACS-sorted CD8+CD4-CCR7+CD45RA+ naive T cells. All receptors derive from a human donor in good health. Some libraries in this study had Jurkat cell RNA spiked in.

This clonotype appeared a few times. V usage is TRBV7-2 and J usage is TRBJ1-5; D unclear. V was cut by 4 bases and J by 4 bases, with 17 bases left in between. Germline values: CDR1 SGHTA, CDR2 FQGNSA. The CDR3 contains 16 residues. Written as DNA, the CDR3 is TGTGCCAGCAGCTCCTCCGGGTCAAGAGGAAATCAGCCCCAGCATTTT. Translated: CASSSSGSRGNQPQHF. Full variable domain (rest looked up from reference TRBV7-2 and TRBJ1-5): GAGVSQSPSNKVTEKGKDVELRCDPISGHTALYWYRQSLGQGLEFLIYFQGNSAPDKSGLPSDRFSAERTGGSVSTLTIQRTQQEDSAVYLCASSSSGSRGNQPQHFGDGTRLSIL.

This clonotype was observed a few times. J is TRBJ1-5 and V is TRBV12-3 or TRBV12-4; D remains ambiguous. The ends were cut back, 1 base at V and 4 bases at J, with 11 bases in the middle. The CDR3 is 15 residues long. The CDR3 reads CASSLERPLNQPQHF. The DNA for the CDR3 is TGTGCCAGCAGTTTAGAAAGGCCTCTAAATCAGCCCCAGCATTTT.

This clonotype was recorded only once. One junction end disagrees with the germline gene, perhaps due to a read error. The CDR3 DNA reads TGTGCCAGCTTGGCCAGCCCACACATTCCGTACTTC. It codes for CASLASPHIPYF. The J gene is TRBJ2-4, the V gene TRBV25-1; no clear D. This CDR3 has 12 residues. The germline gives CDR1 MGHDK, CDR2 SYGVNS.

Concerning this clonotype: An end of the junction differs from the germline gene, which may be a read error. The V call is TRBV20-1, the J call TRBJ2-7; 7 bases fit TRBD2. CDR3 length equals 15 residues. Germline V gene sequence: CDR1 DFQATT, CDR2 SNEGSKA (reference sequence). CDR3 DNA: TGCAGTGCGGCTTCTCTAGCGGCCAACTCCTGCGAGCAGTACTTC. It yields the protein CSAASLAANSCEQYF.

On this clonotype itself: An end of the junction differs from the germline gene, which may be a read error. This chain connects TRBV9 to TRBJ1-1; D uncertain. The CDR3 has 13 amino acids. Germline CDR1 and CDR2: SGDLS and YYNGEE. The CDR3, as DNA: TGTGCCAGCAGCGCCTGGGAATACACTGAAGCTCTCTTT. Residues: CASSAWEYTEALF.

About this clonotype: One junction end disagrees with the germline gene, perhaps due to a read error. The chain has TRBV6-6 and TRBJ2-7; D is uncertain. From germline, CDR1 is MNHNY and CDR2 SVGAGI (reference sequence). This CDR3 has 14 amino acids. Written as DNA, the CDR3 is TGTGCCAGCAGTCACTCGGGTCTCTCCTACGAGCAGTACTTC. This translates into CASSHSGLSYEQYF.

In regard to this clonotype: One junction end disagrees with the germline gene, perhaps due to a read error. The rearrangement uses TRBV30 and TRBJ2-3; 8 bases map to TRBD2. Germline assignment: CDR1 GTSNPN and CDR2 SVGIG (reference sequence). CDR3 size: 15 residues. For the CDR3, the DNA is TGTGCCTGGAGTGAGGTTTTGCGGGAGGCAGATGCGCAGTATTTT. This codes for CAWSEVLREADAQYF.